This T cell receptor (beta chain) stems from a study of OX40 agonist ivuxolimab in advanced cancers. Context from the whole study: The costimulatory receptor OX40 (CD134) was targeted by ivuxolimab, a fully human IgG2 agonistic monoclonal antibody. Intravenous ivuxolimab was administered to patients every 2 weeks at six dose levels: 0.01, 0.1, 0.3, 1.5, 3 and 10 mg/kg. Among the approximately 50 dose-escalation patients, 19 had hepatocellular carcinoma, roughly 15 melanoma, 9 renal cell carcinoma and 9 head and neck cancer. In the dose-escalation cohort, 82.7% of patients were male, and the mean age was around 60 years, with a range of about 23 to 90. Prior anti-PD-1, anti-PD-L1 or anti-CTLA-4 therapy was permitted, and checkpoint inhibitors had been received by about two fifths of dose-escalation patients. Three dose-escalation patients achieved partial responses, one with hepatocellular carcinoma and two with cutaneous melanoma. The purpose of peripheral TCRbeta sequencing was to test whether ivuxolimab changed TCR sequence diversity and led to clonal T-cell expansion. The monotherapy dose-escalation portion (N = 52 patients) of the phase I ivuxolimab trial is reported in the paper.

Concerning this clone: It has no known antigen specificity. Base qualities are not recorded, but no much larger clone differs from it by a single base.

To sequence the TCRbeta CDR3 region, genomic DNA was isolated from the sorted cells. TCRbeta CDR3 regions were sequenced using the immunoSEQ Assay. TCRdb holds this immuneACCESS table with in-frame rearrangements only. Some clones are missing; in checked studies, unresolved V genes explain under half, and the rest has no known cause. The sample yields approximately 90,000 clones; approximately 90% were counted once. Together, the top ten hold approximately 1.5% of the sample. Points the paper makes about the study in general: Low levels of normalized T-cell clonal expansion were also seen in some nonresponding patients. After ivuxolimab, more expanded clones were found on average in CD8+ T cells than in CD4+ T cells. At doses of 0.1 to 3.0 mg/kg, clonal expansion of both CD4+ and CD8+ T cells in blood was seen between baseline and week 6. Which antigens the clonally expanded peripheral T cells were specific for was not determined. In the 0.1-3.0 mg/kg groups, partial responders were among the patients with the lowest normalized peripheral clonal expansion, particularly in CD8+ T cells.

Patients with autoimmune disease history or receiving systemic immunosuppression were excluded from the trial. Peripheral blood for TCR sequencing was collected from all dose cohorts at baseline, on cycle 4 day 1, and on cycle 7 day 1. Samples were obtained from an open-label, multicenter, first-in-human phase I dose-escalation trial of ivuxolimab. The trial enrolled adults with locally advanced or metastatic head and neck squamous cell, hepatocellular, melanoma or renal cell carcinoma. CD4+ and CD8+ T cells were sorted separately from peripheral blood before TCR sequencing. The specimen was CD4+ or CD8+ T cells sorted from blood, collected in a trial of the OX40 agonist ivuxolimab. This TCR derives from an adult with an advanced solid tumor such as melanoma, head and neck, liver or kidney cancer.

In nucleotides, the sequence is TGTGCCAGCAGCCTGCGGGACGACAGTGAAGCTTTCTTT. It specifies CASSLRDDSEAFF. The rearranged chain carries TRBV6-9 and TRBJ1-1, and perhaps TRBD1 as D gene, on 5 matching bases. From the cysteine up to the phenylalanine, the CDR3 has a length of 13 residues. CDR3 DNA is the only sequence kept; it has 39 bases, read in frame from the first base. A distance of 15 bases separates the germline ends of V and J, which lose 6 bases and 7 bases respectively. The germline V gene sets CDR1 to MNHGY and CDR2 to SVAAGI.